This passage covers 4 T cell receptor beta chains from one sample sequenced in a study of blood T cell repertoires in COVID-19. Assay: immunoSEQ multiplex PCR; the TCRdb copy retains only in-frame clones and omits some. The table records under 200,000 clones, about 85% of them present only once. Sequenced: peripheral blood. The receptors derive from a man aged 18 to 35 with acute or convalescent COVID-19.

V usage is TRBV14 and J usage is TRBJ2-1; D unclear. Germline CDR1 is SGHDN and CDR2 is FVKESK. V was cut by 1 base and J by 15 bases, with 16 bases left in between. CDR3 length equals 13 residues. This chain's CDR3 is CASSQGFATRLFF. The CDR3, as DNA: TGTGCCAGCAGCCAAGGTTTTGCGACACGGTTGTTCTTC.

The rearrangement joins TRBV10-3 to TRBJ2-7; D not resolved. Germline V gives CDR1 ENHRY, CDR2 SYGVKD. The CDR3 is 12 residues long. Trimming cost V 3 bases and J 4 bases, with 7 bases left between them. The CDR3 sequence: CAISDRAYEQYF. CDR3 nucleotide sequence: TGTGCCATCAGTGATCGAGCTTACGAGCAGTACTTC.

The chain joins TRBV18 to TRBJ1-5; 7 bases fit TRBD1. The CDR3 runs to 15 residues. Germline CDR1 and CDR2: KGHSH and LQKENI. V dropped 5 bases and J dropped 1; count of bases not matched to a gene: 5. CDR3: CASSYGQASNQPQHF. The CDR3 coding sequence is TGTGCCAGCTCATATGGACAGGCGAGCAATCAGCCCCAGCATTTT.

The J gene is TRBJ2-5, the V gene TRBV7-9, with D maybe TRBD2 (6 bases). This CDR3 has 15 residues. Trimming stripped 5 bases from V and 6 bases from J, with 19 bases between. Looked up from germline, CDR1 is SEHNR and CDR2 is FQNEAQ (reference sequence). Written as DNA, the CDR3 is TGTGCCAGCAGCCAAATCCTTAGCGGCGGAAAGACCCAGTACTTC. This encodes CASSQILSGGKTQYF. The full variable domain, with the rest looked up from reference TRBV7-9 and TRBJ2-5, is DTGVSQNPRHKITKRGQNVTFRCDPISEHNRLYWYRQTLGQGPEFLTYFQNEAQLEKSRLLSDRFSAERPKGSFSTLEIQRTEQGDSAMYLCASSQILSGGKTQYFGPGTRLLVL.